This T cell receptor (beta chain) is drawn from a study of CD4+ T cells in melanoma. With regard to this clone: Its antigen is undetermined.

The method was immunoSEQ multiplex PCR; TCRdb's version includes in-frame clones alone and lacks a portion of them. The sample includes fewer than 150,000 clones, around 90% of them seen just once. Study-level results: CD8+ T cell, macrophage and B cell function reportedly correlated with neoantigen-specific CD4+ T cells. Reportedly, melanoma neoantigen-specific CD4+ T cells showed varied differentiation states.

Germline V gene data show CDR1 as MDHEN and CDR2 as SYDVKM. The CDR3 has 15 amino acids. Trimming took 8 bases from V and 2 from J, leaving 19 bases between them. This chain links TRBV28 with TRBJ2-7, with D tentatively TRBD1 (6 bases). The clonotype originates from a human donor with melanoma. CDR3 in amino acids: CASAEKGVKAYEQYF. Written as DNA, the CDR3 is TGTGCCAGCGCTGAGAAGGGGGTTAAGGCCTACGAGCAGTACTTC.